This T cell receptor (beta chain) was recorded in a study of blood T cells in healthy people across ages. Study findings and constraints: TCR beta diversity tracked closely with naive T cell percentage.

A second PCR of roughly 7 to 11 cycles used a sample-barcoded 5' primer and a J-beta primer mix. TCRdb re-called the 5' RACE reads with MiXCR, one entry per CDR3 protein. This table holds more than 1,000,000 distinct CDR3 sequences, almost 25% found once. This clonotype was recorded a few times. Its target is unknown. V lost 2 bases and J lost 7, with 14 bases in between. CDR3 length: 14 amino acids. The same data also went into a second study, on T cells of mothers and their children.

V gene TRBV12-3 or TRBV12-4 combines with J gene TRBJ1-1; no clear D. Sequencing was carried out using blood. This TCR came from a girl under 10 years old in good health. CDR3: CASSLPYNPVEAFF. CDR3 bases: TGTGCCAGCAGTTTACCGTACAACCCAGTTGAAGCTTTCTTT.